Presented here are 6 T cell receptor beta chains from one specimen sequenced in a study of T cell repertoires in cytomegalovirus infection. TCRdb ran MiXCR on the reads and lists one entry per CDR3 protein. This sample yields approximately 1,000,000 distinct CDR3 sequences, of which 31% are seen a single time; around an eighth belongs to the top ten. The antigens these receptors bind are not known. This sample comprised cultured CD8+ T cells from PBMCs, obtained from culture after CMV antigen stimulation. The receptors here all came from a human donor in good health (CMV status not recorded). Some clones in this sample may be carry-over from other donors' samples.

V and J are TRBV28 and TRBJ2-5, with TRBD1 matching over 7 bases. Germline V gene data show CDR1 as MDHEN and CDR2 as SYDVKM. V shed 5 bases, J shed 4 bases, and the junction held 13 bases outside the gene matches. The CDR3 is made up of 16 amino acids. CDR3: CASSPTIGGLGETQYF. Here the CDR3 DNA reads TGTGCCAGCAGTCCTACGATAGGGGGCCTTGGAGAGACCCAGTACTTC.

The V gene is TRBV7-8, the J gene TRBJ2-1; a possible D gene is TRBD2 (7 bases). The CDR3 has 16 amino acids. Germline CDR1 and CDR2: SGHVS and FQNEAQ. V lost 2 bases, J lost 6 bases, and 17 bases lay in between. CDR3 protein: CASSLPQGGAFNEQFF. In nucleotides, the CDR3 is TGTGCCAGCAGCTTACCACAGGGAGGGGCTTTCAATGAGCAGTTCTTC.

The chain is built from TRBV7-9 and TRBJ2-1, with a tentative D call TRBD2 (5 bases). The V gene lost 1 base and the J gene lost 5 bases, with 9 bases spanning the gap. CDR1 is SEHNR, CDR2 FQNEAQ, per germline (reference sequence). This CDR3 comprises 14 residues. CDR3: CASSLDSVDNEQFF. CDR3 DNA: TGTGCCAGCAGCTTAGATAGCGTAGACAATGAGCAGTTCTTC. Based on the CDR3 plus reference TRBV7-9 and TRBJ2-1, the full variable domain is DTGVSQNPRHKITKRGQNVTFRCDPISEHNRLYWYRQTLGQGPEFLTYFQNEAQLEKSRLLSDRFSAERPKGSFSTLEIQRTEQGDSAMYLCASSLDSVDNEQFFGPGTRLTVL.

This clonotype was recorded many times. This rearrangement joins TRBV7-2 to TRBJ2-7; 8 positions agree with TRBD1. V lost 5 bases, J lost 3 bases, and 9 bases stayed unmatched. This CDR3 spans 15 amino acids. Per the germline V gene, CDR1 is SGHTA and CDR2 is FQGNSA. CDR3 sequence reads: CASSPSRQGFYEQYF. The CDR3 DNA reads as TGTGCCAGCAGCCCAAGCCGACAGGGGTTCTACGAGCAGTACTTC.

The rearrangement links TRBV20-1 to TRBJ1-1; 7 nucleotides align to TRBD1. V gave up 0 bases and J gave up 0 bases; unmatched junction bases: 16. The V gene's germline CDR1 is DFQATT and CDR2 SNEGSKA (reference sequence). The CDR3 runs 19 residues. CDR3: CSARDPDHPQGFLNTEAFF. The CDR3 nucleotides read TGCAGTGCTAGAGACCCCGATCACCCACAGGGGTTTTTGAACACTGAAGCTTTCTTT.

V usage is TRBV11-2 and J usage is TRBJ1-1; D unresolved. This CDR3 comprises 14 residues. Trimming left V 1 base short and J 6 bases short, with 12 bases between. Germline loops: CDR1 SGHAT, CDR2 FQNNGV. The DNA of the CDR3 is TGTGCCAGCAGCTTAGGCCTTTTCGCCCCTGAAGCTTTCTTT. It translates to CASSLGLFAPEAFF.